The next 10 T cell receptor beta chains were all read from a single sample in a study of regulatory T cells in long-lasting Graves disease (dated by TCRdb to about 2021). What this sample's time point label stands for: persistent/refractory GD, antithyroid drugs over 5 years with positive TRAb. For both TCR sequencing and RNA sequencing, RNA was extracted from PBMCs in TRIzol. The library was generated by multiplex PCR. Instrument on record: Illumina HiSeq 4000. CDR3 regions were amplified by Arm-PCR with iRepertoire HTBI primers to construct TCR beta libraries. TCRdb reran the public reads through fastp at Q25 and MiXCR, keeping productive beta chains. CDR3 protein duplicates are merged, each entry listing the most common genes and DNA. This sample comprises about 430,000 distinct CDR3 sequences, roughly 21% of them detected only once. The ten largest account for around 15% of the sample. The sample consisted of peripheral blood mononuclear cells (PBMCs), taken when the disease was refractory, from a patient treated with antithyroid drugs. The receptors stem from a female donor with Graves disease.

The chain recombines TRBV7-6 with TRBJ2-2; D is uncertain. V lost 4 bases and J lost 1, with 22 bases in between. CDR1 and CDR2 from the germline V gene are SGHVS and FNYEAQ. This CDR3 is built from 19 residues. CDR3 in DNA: TGTGCCAGCAGCTCATTAAGTCCCCCCCTGGCAGGGAACACCGGGGAGCTGTTTTTT. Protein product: CASSSLSPPLAGNTGELFF.

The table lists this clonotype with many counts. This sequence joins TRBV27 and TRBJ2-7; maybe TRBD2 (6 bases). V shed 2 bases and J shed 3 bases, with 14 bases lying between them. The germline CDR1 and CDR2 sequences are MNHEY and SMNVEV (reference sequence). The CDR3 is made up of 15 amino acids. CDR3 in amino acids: CASSLAGWGDYEQYF. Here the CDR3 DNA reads TGTGCCAGCAGTTTAGCCGGCTGGGGGGACTACGAGCAGTACTTC.

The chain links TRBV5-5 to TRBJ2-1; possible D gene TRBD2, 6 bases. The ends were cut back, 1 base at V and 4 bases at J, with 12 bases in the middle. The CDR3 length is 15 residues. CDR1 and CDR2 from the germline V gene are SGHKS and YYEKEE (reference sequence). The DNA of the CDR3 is TGTGCCAGCAGCTTGATGTTAGCGGCTTACAATGAGCAGTTCTTC. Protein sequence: CASSLMLAAYNEQFF.

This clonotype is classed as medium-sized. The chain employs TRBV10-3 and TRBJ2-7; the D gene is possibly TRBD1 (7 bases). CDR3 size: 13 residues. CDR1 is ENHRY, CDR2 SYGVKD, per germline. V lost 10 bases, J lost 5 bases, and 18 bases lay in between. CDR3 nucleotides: TGTGCCACCGGAGGGGGCGGATTGGACGAGCAGTACTTC. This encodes CATGGGGLDEQYF.

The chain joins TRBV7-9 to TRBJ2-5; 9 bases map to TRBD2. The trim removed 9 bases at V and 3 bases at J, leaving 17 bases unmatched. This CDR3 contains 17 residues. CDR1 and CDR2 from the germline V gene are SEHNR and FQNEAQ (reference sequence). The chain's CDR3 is CASAGGGRAWFEETQYF. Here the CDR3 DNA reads TGTGCCAGTGCGGGGGGCGGGAGGGCCTGGTTTGAAGAGACCCAGTACTTC.

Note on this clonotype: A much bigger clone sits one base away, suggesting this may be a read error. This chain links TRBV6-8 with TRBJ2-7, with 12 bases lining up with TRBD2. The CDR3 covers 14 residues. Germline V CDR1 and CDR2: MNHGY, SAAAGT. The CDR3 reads CATQTSGSSYGQYF. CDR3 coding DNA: TGTGCCACCCAGACTAGCGGGAGCTCCTACGGGCAGTACTTC.

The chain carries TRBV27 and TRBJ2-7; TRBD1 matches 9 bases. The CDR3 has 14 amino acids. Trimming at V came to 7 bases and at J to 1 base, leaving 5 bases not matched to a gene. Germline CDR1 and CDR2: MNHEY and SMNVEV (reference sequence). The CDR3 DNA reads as TGTGCCAGCACCGGGACAGGGCCATCCTACGAGCAGTACTTC. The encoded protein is CASTGTGPSYEQYF.

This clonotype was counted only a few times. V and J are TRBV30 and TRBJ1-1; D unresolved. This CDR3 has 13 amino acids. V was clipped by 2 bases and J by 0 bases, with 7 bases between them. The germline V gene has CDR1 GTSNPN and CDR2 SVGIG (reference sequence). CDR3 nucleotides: TGTGCCTGGAGTTCGGTCTTGAACACTGAAGCTTTCTTT. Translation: CAWSSVLNTEAFF.

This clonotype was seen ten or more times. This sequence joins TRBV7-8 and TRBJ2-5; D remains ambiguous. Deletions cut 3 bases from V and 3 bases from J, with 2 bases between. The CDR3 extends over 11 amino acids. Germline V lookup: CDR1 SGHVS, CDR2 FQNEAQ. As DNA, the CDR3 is TGTGCCAGCAGCTTTAAAGAGACCCAGTACTTC. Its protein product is CASSFKETQYF.

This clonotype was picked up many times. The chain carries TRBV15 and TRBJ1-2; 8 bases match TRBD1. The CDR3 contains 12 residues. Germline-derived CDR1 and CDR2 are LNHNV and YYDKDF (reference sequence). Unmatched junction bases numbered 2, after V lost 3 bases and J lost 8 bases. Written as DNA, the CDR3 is TGTGCCACCAGCAGGACAGGGGTCGGCTACACCTTC. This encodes CATSRTGVGYTF.